This TCR beta chain appears in the sequencing data of a study of a mutant IDH1 vaccine in newly diagnosed glioma. Looking at the study overall: Treated patients, around 60% male and roughly 38% female, averaged roughly 43 years of age.

Time point denoted: baseline, week 1 (first vaccination visit). The treatment: pre-vaccination baseline after standard-of-care therapy. Repertoires were generated with immunoSEQ multiplex PCR, while TCRdb's copy carries only in-frame clones and drops some. The top ten clones hold 7.5% of a sample with about 92,000 clones, 80% of them seen once. CDR3 length: 16 amino acids. Germline-derived CDR1 and CDR2 are SGHRS and YFSETQ. V shed 0 bases and J 4 bases; nucleotides not matched to a gene: 7. The receptor was isolated from a man aged 40-49 years with glioma. The specimen was PBMCs, collected from a glioma patient treated with radiotherapy, temozolomide or both. The chain combines TRBV5-1 with TRBJ2-1; 7 nucleotides agree with TRBD2. The DNA for the CDR3 is TGCGCCAGCAGCTTGGCGACGGGCGGGGGTTACAATGAGCAGTTCTTC. The encoded protein is CASSLATGGGYNEQFF.